A single count supports the clone carrying this TCR beta chain. This entry is derived from a study of blood T cell repertoires in COVID-19. Study information: Acute and convalescent COVID-19 specimens originated in the United States, Italy and Spain. T cells, B-cell-depleted T cells, or PBMCs provided the cDNA or gDNA that served as material.

CDR3 length: 14 amino acids. The germline V gene encodes CDR1 SGHTA and CDR2 FQGNSA. V dropped 1 base and J dropped 8 bases, with 11 bases sitting between them. As originally analysed: Amplifying reference gene primers gave estimates of nucleated cell counts. The protocol was immunoSEQ multiplex PCR, while the TCRdb copy is restricted to in-frame clones and leaves out a portion. Clone size and V and J calls were adopted from that table, with D and trimming inferred from the DNA. There are roughly 250,000 clones in the sample; more than 80% occur only once, and 3% to 4.5% lies in the top ten. The sequencing sample was made of peripheral blood. The sequence came from a woman aged 40 to 49 with acute or convalescent COVID-19. The chain links TRBV7-2 to TRBJ2-2; no firm D call. Here the CDR3 DNA reads TGTGCCAGCAGCTTAGTTGGGCATACGGGGGAGCTGTTTTTT. Translation: CASSLVGHTGELFF.